The sequence of this TCR beta chain was determined in a study of control samples from healthy donors and cancer patients. The germline V gene encodes CDR1 SGHDT and CDR2 YYEEEE. The CDR3 is made up of 16 amino acids. V lost 4 bases, J lost 2 bases, and 8 bases stayed unmatched. Data came from immunoSEQ multiplex PCR; TCRdb stores just in-frame clones and leaves some out. The sample includes 200,000 or so clones, about 93% of them seen just once. This receptor was taken from a man aged 50 to 60 in good health. The sample consisted of blood. The chain carries TRBV5-6 and TRBJ2-3; 9 bases line up with TRBD2. In DNA, the CDR3 is TGTGCCAGCAGCCAACTAGGCGGGGGGGCCACAGATACGCAGTATTTT. It specifies CASSQLGGGATDTQYF.